Listed below are T cell receptor beta chains from one sample, sequenced in a study of OX40 agonist ivuxolimab in advanced cancers. The method was immunoSEQ multiplex PCR; TCRdb's version includes in-frame clones alone and lacks a portion of them. This table holds 55,000 to 80,000 clones, 87% found once. Sequencing used CD4+ or CD8+ T cells sorted from blood, obtained in a trial of the OX40 agonist ivuxolimab. Receptor source: an adult with an advanced solid tumor such as melanoma, head and neck, liver or kidney cancer. Each CDR3 is given with its conserved first and last residue. D genes are given only for firm matches. Not every row has a clone size; where given, it reads once, few, many or a size class.

TRBJ1-4 - TRBV5-4 - TGTGCCAGCAGCCCGGGACGGAATAATGAAAAACTGTTTTTT CASSPGRNNEKLFF
TRBJ2-1 - TRBV5-1 TRBD2 TGCGCCAGCAGCGGGGGGGGGACCTACAATGAGCAGTTCTTC CASSGGGTYNEQFF
TRBJ1-1 - TRBV6-6 - TGTGCCAGCACCAACGGGGGATACACTGAAGCTTTCTTT CASTNGGYTEAFF
TRBJ2-6 few TRBV30 - TGTGCCTGGTTTGGGTCTGGGCCCAACGTCCTGACTTTC CAWFGSGPNVLTF
TRBJ2-3 - TRBV10-1 TRBD2 TGCGCCAGCAGTGTACTAGCGGGGCCAGTTAGCACAGATACGCAGTATTTT CASSVLAGPVSTDTQYF
TRBJ2-1 - TRBV30 TRBD2 TGTGCCTCCGCTAGCGGGGTCAATGAGCAGTTCTTC CASASGVNEQFF
TRBJ2-3 - TRBV10-2 TRBD1 TGCGCCAGCAGTCAGGACAGGGACACAGATACGCAGTATTTT CASSQDRDTDTQYF
TRBJ2-7 - TRBV7-6 TRBD2 TGTGCCAGCAGCTTAGCCGGGGGGGCGAACGAGCAGTACTTC CASSLAGGANEQYF
TRBJ1-2 - TRBV27 TRBD1 TGTGCCAGCAGTAAGACAGGGGAAAACTATGGCTACACCTTC CASSKTGENYGYTF
TRBJ2-5 - TRBV19 - TGTGCCAGTAGTATCAGTCGCCCTAGTGAGACCCAGTACTTC CASSISRPSETQYF
TRBJ1-2 - TRBV2 - TGTGCCAGCAGTGTCAGGTCTCGAGGCTATGGCTACACCTTC CASSVRSRGYGYTF
TRBJ2-2 - TRBV6-4 - TGTGCCACCAGACAACAGGGTGGGACCGGGGAGCTGTTTTTT CATRQQGGTGELFF
TRBJ2-7 - TRBV7-2 - TGTGCCAGCTCTCTAGGACCCCTCTACGAGCAGTACTTC CASSLGPLYEQYF
TRBJ1-3 - TRBV6-6 - TGTGCCAGCAGTTACAGGGGGTCCGGAAACACCATATATTTT CASSYRGSGNTIYF
TRBJ1-4 - TRBV7-7 TRBD1 TGTGCTAGCGGGAGTGGGACAGGGACTGAAAAACTGTTTTTT CASGSGTGTEKLFF
TRBJ2-5 - TRBV15 TRBD1 TGTGCCACCAGCAGGGGACAGGGGGCACAAGAGACCCAGTACTTC CATSRGQGAQETQYF
TRBJ1-1 - TRBV7-9 - TGTGCCAGCAGCTTAGATGAGGGGAACACTGAAGCTTTCTTT CASSLDEGNTEAFF
TRBJ2-7 once TRBV9 - TGTGCCAGCAGCGGGGGCAGCACCTACGAGCAGTACTTC CASSGGSTYEQYF
TRBJ2-3 - TRBV23-1 TRBD2 TGCGCCAGCAGTCGGCCGGGGGGGTGCACAGATACGCAGTATTTT CASSRPGGCTDTQYF
TRBJ2-2 - TRBV5-1 - TGCGCCAGCAGCTCGTTCGCCGGGAGCCGGGGGGAGCTGTTTTTT CASSSFAGSRGELFF
TRBJ1-1 - TRBV6-6 TRBD1 TGTGCCAGCAGTTACGCCCAGGGGGAGAACACTGAAGCTTTCTTT CASSYAQGENTEAFF
TRBJ1-1 - TRBV29-1 - TGCAGCGTTGAGGTAGAGGGGATGCGGGCTTTCTTT CSVEVEGMRAFF
TRBJ2-3 - TRBV19 TRBD1 TGTGCCAGTAGTTCGGACAGGTTTTTTACAGATACGCAGTATTTT CASSSDRFFTDTQYF
TRBJ1-1 - TRBV7-9 TRBD1 TGTGCCAGCAGCTTCCTGACAGGGGCGAACACTGAAGCTTTCTTT CASSFLTGANTEAFF
TRBJ1-4 - TRBV6-1 - TGTGCCAGCAACTGGGGCCTGGGAGAAAAACTGTTTTTT CASNWGLGEKLFF
TRBJ2-5 few TRBV10-3 - TGTGCCATCAGTGAGGGGTTGGAGACCCAGTACTTC CAISEGLETQYF
TRBJ2-7 - TRBV11-1 TRBD1 TGTGCCAGCAGCACTCGACAGGGTAGCTACGAGCAGTACTTC CASSTRQGSYEQYF
TRBJ2-1 - TRBV11-2 TRBD2 TGTGCCAGCAGCTTAGCTGCTAGCGGGACATACAATGAGCAGTTCTTC CASSLAASGTYNEQFF
TRBJ2-3 - TRBV5-1 - TGCGCCAGCAGCCCACAAGGCAGGGGAACAGATACGCAGTATTTT CASSPQGRGTDTQYF
TRBJ1-1 - TRBV6-1 - TGTGCCAGCAGTGAAGCCAGCCTTGAAGCTTTCTTT CASSEASLEAFF
TRBJ2-7 - TRBV11-2 - TGTGCCAGCAGCCCCGGGACATACTCCTACGAGCAGTACTTC CASSPGTYSYEQYF
TRBJ1-2 - TRBV7-9 - TGTGCCAGCAGCTTAGCTGGCAGGGGTCTTTATGGCTACACCTTC CASSLAGRGLYGYTF
TRBJ2-7 few TRBV6-6 - TGTGCCAGCAGCCTTGTCGACGAGCAGTACTTC CASSLVDEQYF
TRBJ2-7 - TRBV5-1 TRBD1 TGCGCCAGCACCACGGGGACAGGGGGCGTTTACGAGCAGTACTTC CASTTGTGGVYEQYF
TRBJ1-3 - TRBV4-1 - TGCGCCAGCAGCCCAGAATCTGGAAACACCATATATTTT CASSPESGNTIYF
TRBJ2-5 - TRBV2 - TGTGCCAGCAGGGGGACGACGGGTAGGCAGGAGACCCAGTACTTC CASRGTTGRQETQYF
TRBJ2-3 - TRBV7-9 - TGTGCCAGCACCCGAGTCGGGGGCGGCACAGATGCGCAGTATTTT CASTRVGGGTDAQYF
TRBJ2-1 - TRBV5-1 TRBD2 TGCGCCAGCAGCCCCTTAGCGGGGACCTACAATGAGCAGTTCTTC CASSPLAGTYNEQFF
TRBJ2-7 - TRBV29-1 TRBD1 TGCAGCGTTAGGGACCGGGACAGGGGGGGATACGAGCAGTACTTC CSVRDRDRGGYEQYF
TRBJ1-4 - TRBV5-1 - TGCGCCAGCAGCCCGGCCCTAGAAAAAGGCCCGGGAAAACTGTTTTTT CASSPALEKGPGKLFF
TRBJ1-1 - TRBV5-1 TRBD1 TGCGCCAGCAGCTCAACCGGGACAGGGGATACTGAAGCTTTCTTT CASSSTGTGDTEAFF
TRBJ1-5 - TRBV6-5 TRBD1 TGTGCCAGCAGTTCGAGACAGGGACGTTATCAGCCCCAGCATTTT CASSSRQGRYQPQHF
TRBJ2-1 - TRBV19 - TGTGCCAGTAGTAGGGGGGGAGGGGGGTTCCCCGAGCAGTTCTTC CASSRGGGGFPEQFF
TRBJ1-1 - TRBV19 TRBD1 TGTGCCAGTACCCAGGGGGCCGGGGAAGCTTTCTTT CASTQGAGEAFF